One and the same sample provided the 19 T cell receptor beta chains below, sequenced in a study of T cells in women clearing cervical HPV infection. The data were produced by immunoSEQ multiplex PCR, yet TCRdb's version contains in-frame clones alone and is incomplete. The listing records more than 20,000 clones. The sample comprised blood buffy coat. These receptors all come from a woman between 18 and 70 years old with a cervical HPV16 infection that either progressed to CIN3+ or cleared (not recorded which).

In regard to this clone: The read finishes 3 residues shy of the CDR3 end, and the germline J gene is used to complete it. The chain joins TRBV10-3 to TRBJ2-3; TRBD2 aligns across 8 bases. This CDR3 has 16 amino acids. Looked up from germline, CDR1 is ENHRY and CDR2 is SYGVKD. This chain's CDR3 is CAISERSGGYQETQYF. CDR3 bases read: TGTGCCATCAGTGAGCGAAGCGGGGGCTATCAAGAGACG.

To note about this clone: The CDR3 extends 3 residues past the end of the read, so its final part is completed from the germline J gene. The rearrangement links TRBV7-9 to TRBJ2-2; TRBD2 is a possible D gene (5 bases). The ends were cut back, 0 bases at V and 6 bases at J, with 11 bases in the middle. The V gene's germline CDR1 is SEHNR and CDR2 FQNEAQ (reference sequence). There are 15 residues in the CDR3. CDR3 in amino acids: CASSLAGELSGELFF. The part of the CDR3 DNA that was read is TGTGCCAGCAGCTTAGCCGGGGAACTTTCCGGGGAG.

To note about this clone: Read coverage stops 3 residues before the CDR3 terminus; the germline J gene supplies the remainder. The V gene is TRBV30, the J gene TRBJ2-7; 8 bases agree with TRBD2. V gave up 3 bases and J gave up 2 bases; unmatched junction bases: 0. Germline V gives CDR1 GTSNPN, CDR2 SVGIG (reference sequence). The CDR3 totals 12 residues. The CDR3 DNA, read in part, is TGTGCCTGGAGGCGGGGGGCCTACGAG. As protein: CAWRRGAYE. The full-length CDR3 reads as CAWRRGAYEQYF.

Of note for this clone: The CDR3 extends 3 residues past the end of the read, so its final part is completed from the germline J gene. The chain carries TRBV7-2 and TRBJ1-3, with D possibly TRBD1 on 6 matching bases. V was cut by 4 bases and J by 0 bases, with 10 bases left in between. Germline-derived CDR1 and CDR2 are SGHTA and FQGNSA. The CDR3 is made up of 15 amino acids. The CDR3 bases that were read are TGTGCCAGCAGCTCCAGGGGTCTCTCTGGAAACACC. As protein: CASSSRGLSGNT. The full CDR3 sequence reads CASSSRGLSGNTIYF.

Comments on this clone: With the read ending 3 residues before the CDR3 end, the germline J gene is used to fill in that end. The rearrangement joins TRBV7-2 to TRBJ1-1; possible D gene TRBD1, 5 bases. In germline, CDR1 is SGHTA, CDR2 FQGNSA. The CDR3 covers 14 residues. The CDR3 DNA, read in part, is TGTGCCAGCAGCTCGGATTCCGGGACTACGACA. It is translated as CASSSDSGTTT. The whole CDR3 protein reads CASSSDSGTTTAFF.

Comments on this clone: The CDR3 goes on 3 residues after the read ends, and that part is filled in from the germline J gene. The V and J genes are TRBV18 and TRBJ1-5, with D possibly TRBD1 on 5 matching bases. Between the trimmed V and J ends, which lost 5 bases and 1 base, there was a span of 12 bases. CDR1 and CDR2 (germline): KGHSH, LQKENI. The CDR3 loop spans 15 amino acids. CDR3 residues: CASSAGVGSNQPQHF. The part of the CDR3 DNA that was read is TGTGCCAGCTCAGCGGGGGTGGGAAGCAATCAGCCC.

A remark on this clone: The CDR3 extends 3 residues past the end of the read, so its final part is completed from the germline J gene. Other DNA sequences in the sample encode the same CDR3. The chain is built from TRBV6-1 and TRBJ1-3; TRBD1 is a possible D gene (5 bases). CDR1 is MNHNS, CDR2 SASEGT, per germline. CDR3 length: 14 residues. Between the trimmed V and J ends, which lost 2 bases and 2 bases, there was a span of 7 bases. The CDR3 bases that were read are TGTGCCAGCAGTGAACGGGGGGCTGGAAACACC. Amino acid sequence: CASSERGAGNT. The entire CDR3 protein is CASSERGAGNTIYF.

Note on this clone: The CDR3 is cut off 3 residues early in the read; its end comes from the germline J gene. This chain uses TRBV2 with TRBJ2-7; tentative D call: TRBD1 (6 bases). Trimming removed 4 bases at V and 3 bases at J, with 16 bases between. Germline CDR1 reads SNHLY; CDR2 reads FYNNEI. The CDR3 has 15 residues. The CDR3 sequence is CASSVPGALNYEQYF. The part of the CDR3 DNA that was read is TGTGCCAGCAGTGTGCCAGGGGCGCTTAACTACGAG.

About this clone: The sequence runs out 3 residues before the end of the CDR3; the remainder is reconstructed from the germline J gene. V gene TRBV20-1 combines with J gene TRBJ2-3, with 9 bases that match TRBD2. The CDR3 sequence is 14 residues long. CDR1 is DFQATT, CDR2 SNEGSKA, per germline (reference sequence). Unmatched junction bases numbered 5, after V lost 6 bases and J lost 1 base. The part of the CDR3 DNA that was read is TGCAGTGCGGGAAGGACTAGCGGCACAGATACG. This codes for CSAGRTSGTDT. The entire CDR3 protein reads CSAGRTSGTDTQYF.

With regard to this clone: The read ends 3 residues early relative to the CDR3; the germline J gene fills the gap. The rearrangement links TRBV18 to TRBJ2-2; 12 positions match TRBD2. Germline V gene data show CDR1 as KGHSH and CDR2 as LQKENI. This CDR3 has 19 residues. After removal of 0 bases from V and 1 base from J, the junction contained 6 bases not matched to a gene. The part of the CDR3 DNA that was read is TGTGCCAGCTCACCACCGGCTAGCGGGGGGGCTATGAACACCGGGGAG. Translated, it gives CASSPPASGGAMNTGE. The entire CDR3 reads CASSPPASGGAMNTGELFF.

The part of the CDR3 DNA that was read is TGTGCCAGCAGTGAAGCTGAGGTAAATGAC. Translating gives CASSEAEVND. The full-length CDR3 reads as CASSEAEVNDYTF. The V and J genes are TRBV2 and TRBJ1-2; D uncertain. The read halts 3 residues ahead of the CDR3 end, with the missing end drawn from the germline J gene. The CDR3 is 13 residues long. Germline CDR1 reads SNHLY; CDR2 reads FYNNEI.

The CDR3: CAKPTGTGELFF. Incomplete CDR3 DNA: TGTGCCAAGCCGACAGGGACCGGGGAG. The chain couples TRBV7-9 to TRBJ2-2; TRBD1 matches 7 bases. The read gets to within 3 residues of the CDR3 end, and the germline J gene fills in the rest. In germline, CDR1 is SEHNR, CDR2 FQNEAQ (reference sequence). This CDR3 has 12 residues. Unmatched junction bases numbered 4, after V lost 10 bases and J lost 5 bases.

Of note for this clone: With the read ending 3 residues before the CDR3 end, the germline J gene is used to fill in that end. V is TRBV19 and J is TRBJ1-6; weak D call: TRBD1 (5 bases). Trimming took 3 bases from V and 6 from J, leaving 24 bases between them. This CDR3 comprises 19 residues. The germline CDR1 and CDR2 sequences are LNHDA and SQIVND (reference sequence). The CDR3 DNA, read in part, is TGTGCCAGTAGTATCCCCGATGGAATCCAGGGAGGTCTTAATTCACCC. The encoded protein is CASSIPDGIQGGLNSP. In full, the CDR3 reads CASSIPDGIQGGLNSPLHF.

As to this clone: Read coverage stops 3 residues before the CDR3 terminus; the germline J gene supplies the remainder. V usage is TRBV7-8 and J usage is TRBJ2-7; 9 bases map to TRBD1. CDR1 is SGHVS, CDR2 FQNEAQ, per germline. There are 15 residues in the CDR3. With V trimmed by 1 base and J by 5 bases, 6 bases remained unmatched. CDR3 sequence: CASSLDVGQGHEQYF. Incomplete CDR3 DNA: TGTGCCAGCAGCTTAGATGTGGGACAGGGCCACGAG.

Note on this clone: One end of the junction does not line up with germline, which may come from a read error. The CDR3 sequence is CASSSPSGENYGQYF. The sequenced CDR3 bases are TGTGCCAGCTCATCACCCTCAGGGGAAAACTATGGT. The V call is TRBV18, the J call TRBJ2-4, with TRBD1 as a possible D gene (6 bases). The read falls 3 residues short of the CDR3 end, and the missing part is taken from the germline J gene. CDR3 size: 15 residues. Germline V lookup: CDR1 KGHSH, CDR2 LQKENI.

The CDR3 loop reads CASSRAAGGGVYQPQHF. The CDR3 bases that were read are TGTGCCAGTAGTAGGGCGGCCGGTGGAGGGGTCTATCAGCCC. The chain links TRBV19 to TRBJ1-5; D perhaps matches TRBD1 (5 bases). The read falls 3 residues short of the CDR3 end, and the missing part is taken from the germline J gene. The length of the CDR3 is 17 residues. Germline CDR1 reads LNHDA; CDR2 reads SQIVND (reference sequence). V lost 4 bases and J 5 bases, leaving 21 bases between the germline ends. The variable domain in full, with the rest retrieved from reference TRBV19 and TRBJ1-5, is DGGITQSPKYLFRKEGQNVTLSCEQNLNHDAMYWYRQDPGQGLRLIYYSQIVNDFQKGDIAEGYSVSREKKESFPLTVTSAQKNPTAFYLCASSRAAGGGVYQPQHFGDGTRLSIL.

Concerning this clone itself: Read sequence stops 3 residues before the CDR3 end, and the germline J gene provides the missing end. The rearrangement links TRBV5-1 to TRBJ1-1, with D unresolved. The CDR3 runs 15 residues. V was pared by 0 bases and J by 0 bases, with 9 bases between. Germline V gene sequence: CDR1 SGHRS, CDR2 YFSETQ. CDR3 region: CASSLAAILNTEAFF. The CDR3 DNA, read in part, is TGCGCCAGCAGCTTGGCCGCGATACTGAACACTGAA.

CDR3 sequence reads: CASSEASGGQETQYF. The part of the CDR3 DNA that was read is TGTGCCAGCAGTGAAGCTAGCGGGGGGCAAGAGACG. The gene calls are TRBV6-1 and TRBJ2-3; 10 bases match TRBD2. The sequenced fragment ends 3 residues before the CDR3 boundary, so the rest is inferred from the germline J gene. From germline, CDR1 is MNHNS and CDR2 SASEGT. The CDR3 totals 15 residues.

Details on this clone: The read falls 3 residues short of the CDR3 end, and the missing part is taken from the germline J gene. J is TRBJ2-5 and V is TRBV5-1, with D possibly matching TRBD2 (5 bases). The CDR3 extends over 15 amino acids. Germline CDR1 reads SGHRS; CDR2 reads YFSETQ. The CDR3 sequence: CASTPRVPSTDTQYF. The DNA read from the CDR3 is TGCGCCAGCACCCCTAGGGTCCCTAGCACAGATACC.